This T cell receptor beta chain was documented in a study of control samples from healthy donors and cancer patients. Method: immunoSEQ multiplex PCR; TCRdb's copy keeps in-frame clones and lacks some. The profile shows about 120,000 clones, about 90% of them singletons. The V segment lost 4 bases and the J segment 8 bases; nucleotides outside the gene matches: 17. This CDR3 has 18 residues. CDR1 and CDR2 (germline): SGHRS, YFSETQ. The rearrangement links TRBV5-1 to TRBJ1-6, with 8 nucleotides matching TRBD1. Material for sequencing was blood. This clonotype originated in a middle-aged man in good health. CDR3 sequence: CASSVSTPRGLEYSPLHF. The CDR3 nucleotides read TGCGCCAGCAGCGTTAGCACCCCCAGGGGGCTCGAGTATTCACCCCTCCACTTT.